This passage covers 24 T cell receptor beta chains from one sample sequenced in a study of T cell repertoires in ileal Crohn's disease. The repertoire was sequenced with immunoSEQ multiplex PCR; TCRdb's copy has only in-frame clones and lacks some. This sample carries 15,000 to 20,000 clones, about 91% of them seen once, and the ten largest clones take around 5.6%. The material sequenced was ileal tissue. The receptor source for this set is an adult with Crohn's disease.

This CDR3 is CASRRQVSYEQYF. CDR3 coding DNA: TGTGCCAGCAGGAGACAGGTCTCCTACGAGCAGTACTTC. The chain recombines TRBV7-2 with TRBJ2-5; weak D call: TRBD1 (6 bases). The DNA end favors TRBJ2-7, so the J call may be wrong. The CDR3 consists of 13 residues. CDR1 and CDR2 (germline): SGHTA, FQGNSA.

The J gene is TRBJ1-4, the V gene TRBV6-6; no reliable D call. The ends were cut back, 8 bases at V and 11 bases at J, with 12 bases in the middle. This CDR3 region has 11 residues. Germline V gene data show CDR1 as MNHNY and CDR2 as SVGAGI (reference sequence). CDR3 sequence: CASQLSGKLFF. The CDR3 DNA is TGTGCCAGCCAGCTTTCCGGGAAACTGTTTTTT.

This clone was seen a handful of times. The V gene is TRBV7-2, the J gene TRBJ1-3; possibly TRBD1 for D (5 bases). The V gene lost 3 bases and the J gene lost 0 bases, with 6 bases spanning the gap. The V gene's germline CDR1 is SGHTA and CDR2 FQGNSA. The CDR3 extends over 14 amino acids. The CDR3 here is CASSLGHSGNTIYF. CDR3 bases: TGTGCCAGCAGCTTGGGGCACTCTGGAAACACCATATATTTT.

The chain joins TRBV9 to TRBJ2-5; TRBD2 might be the D (5 bases). Germline V gene sequence: CDR1 SGDLS, CDR2 YYNGEE. Trimming removed 7 bases from V and 4 bases from J, with 5 bases in between. This CDR3 is 10 amino acids long. CDR3 in DNA: TGTGCCAGCGGAGGAGAGACCCAGTACTTC. Residues: CASGGETQYF.

The V and J genes are TRBV5-1 and TRBJ1-2; D is perhaps TRBD1 (6 bases). The V gene lost 3 bases and the J gene lost 1 base, with 10 bases spanning the gap. This CDR3 spans 14 amino acids. The germline CDR1 and CDR2 sequences are SGHRS and YFSETQ. The CDR3: CASSYQDSNYGYTF. The CDR3 region has the DNA TGCGCCAGCAGCTACCAGGACAGTAACTATGGCTACACCTTC.

The CDR3 here is CASSPPYGGRSYNEQFF. CDR3 bases: TGTGCCAGCTCACCACCTTACGGAGGCCGATCCTACAATGAGCAGTTCTTC. This chain uses TRBV18 with TRBJ2-1, with D possibly being TRBD2 (5 bases). The CDR3 spans 17 residues. The V end lost 0 bases, the J end lost 1 base, and 13 bases lay between the germline ends. Germline assignment: CDR1 KGHSH and CDR2 LQKENI.

V usage is TRBV5-6 and J usage is TRBJ1-3; 10 nucleotides agree with TRBD1. Germline CDR1 reads SGHDT; CDR2 reads YYEEEE. CDR3 length: 17 amino acids. The V segment lost 3 bases and the J segment 2 bases; nucleotides outside the gene matches: 8. CDR3 loop: CASSSGQGKVTGNTIYF. The CDR3 DNA is TGTGCCAGCAGCTCGGGACAGGGGAAGGTAACTGGAAACACCATATATTTT.

The chain links TRBV6-5 to TRBJ2-5; perhaps TRBD2 as D (5 bases). The germline V and J ends were trimmed by 2 bases and 7 bases, with 14 bases remaining between them. Germline loops: CDR1 MNHEY, CDR2 SVGAGI. This CDR3 spans 14 amino acids. The CDR3 sequence is CASSYSTRGGTQYF. Here the CDR3 DNA reads TGTGCCAGCAGTTACAGCACCCGAGGAGGGACCCAGTACTTC.

The chain couples TRBV2 to TRBJ1-1; TRBD1 matches 8 bases. This CDR3 region has 13 residues. The germline gives CDR1 SNHLY, CDR2 FYNNEI. V shed 3 bases and J 7 bases; nucleotides not matched to a gene: 4. The CDR3 sequence: CASSEDRDVEAFF. DNA of the CDR3: TGTGCCAGCAGTGAGGACAGGGATGTTGAAGCTTTCTTT. The full variable domain, completed using reference TRBV2 and TRBJ1-1, is EPEVTQTPSHQVTQMGQEVILRCVPISNHLYFYWYRQILGQKVEFLVSFYNNEISEKSEIFDDQFSVERPDGSNFTLKIRSTKLEDSAMYFCASSEDRDVEAFFGQGTRLTVV.

This chain connects TRBV12-5 to TRBJ2-7, with D perhaps TRBD1 (6 bases). The CDR3 is 14 amino acids. Germline CDR1 LGHNT, CDR2 FRNRAP. Trimming took off 1 base at V and 3 bases at J, with 10 bases between the two ends. In DNA, the CDR3 is TGTGCTAGTGGTTTGGGACAGGTGGGCTACGAGCAGTACTTC. Translation: CASGLGQVGYEQYF.

The chain recombines TRBV7-9 with TRBJ2-5, with TRBD2 matching 14 bases. The V gene end was trimmed by 2 bases and the J gene end by 1 base; junction bases not matched to a gene: 9. The CDR3 length is 19 residues. Germline V gene sequence: CDR1 SEHNR, CDR2 FQNEAQ (reference sequence). CDR3: CASSLRETSGRARQETQYF. CDR3 DNA sequence: TGTGCCAGCAGCTTAAGGGAGACTAGCGGGAGGGCGCGCCAAGAGACCCAGTACTTC.

This clone was seen more than once but under ten times. The rearrangement links TRBV30 to TRBJ2-3; perhaps TRBD1 as D (6 bases). Trimming removed 1 base from V and 3 bases from J, with 11 bases in between. CDR3 length: 14 amino acids. Germline CDR1 GTSNPN, CDR2 SVGIG (reference sequence). The CDR3 DNA follows: TGTGCCTGGAGTGGTACAGGGTCTACAGATACGCAGTATTTT. This sequence encodes CAWSGTGSTDTQYF.

V usage is TRBV6-5 and J usage is TRBJ2-7; 14 bases line up with TRBD2. The V and J ends lost 5 bases and 3 bases, in that order; junction bases with no gene match: 0. The germline gives CDR1 MNHEY, CDR2 SVGAGI. This CDR3 spans 14 amino acids. For the CDR3, the DNA is TGTGCCAGCAGTGGGACTAGCGGGAGCTACGAGCAGTACTTC. Protein sequence: CASSGTSGSYEQYF.

The chain links TRBV7-9 to TRBJ1-2, with D unclear. Trimming removed 4 bases from V and 8 bases from J, with 8 bases in between. In germline, CDR1 is SEHNR, CDR2 FQNEAQ (reference sequence). The CDR3 spans 11 residues. CDR3 loop: CASSSYNGYTF. CDR3 DNA sequence: TGTGCCAGCAGCTCTTACAACGGCTACACCTTC.

The DNA of the CDR3 is TGTGCCAGCAGTGCCAGGGACAGGGGCATATACGAGCAGTACTTC. The encoded protein is CASSARDRGIYEQYF. This sequence joins TRBV2 and TRBJ2-7; 10 bases are shared with TRBD1. Germline trimming cut 4 bases from V and 4 bases from J; bases unmatched to any gene: 7. This CDR3 has 15 residues. The V gene's germline CDR1 is SNHLY and CDR2 FYNNEI.

This clone came up once. The genes are TRBV6-5 and TRBJ1-2; 8 positions match TRBD1. This CDR3 is 15 amino acids long. Germline V gene sequence: CDR1 MNHEY, CDR2 SVGAGI. V was clipped by 6 bases and J by 8 bases; unmatched bases: 14. The CDR3 region has the DNA TGTGCCAGCAGCCTGACAGGGGTAGTCCTCGGGGGCTACACCTTC. Translating gives CASSLTGVVLGGYTF.

This chain joins TRBV9 and TRBJ2-2, with TRBD2 as a possible D gene (6 bases). Per germline, CDR1 SGDLS and CDR2 YYNGEE. V was clipped by 0 bases and J by 0 bases, with 9 bases between them. This CDR3 spans 16 amino acids. CDR3 loop: CASSVGGASNTGELFF. Written as DNA, the CDR3 is TGTGCCAGCAGCGTAGGCGGGGCATCGAACACCGGGGAGCTGTTTTTT.

The chain employs TRBV2 and TRBJ2-7; 10 bases fit TRBD1. The CDR3 has 17 amino acids. V was clipped by 2 bases and J by 2 bases; unmatched bases: 9. CDR1 and CDR2 (germline): SNHLY, FYNNEI. The CDR3 DNA reads as TGTGCCAGCAGTGAATGGGGGACAGGGGCCACCGCCTACGAGCAGTACTTC. Residues: CASSEWGTGATAYEQYF.

This rearrangement joins TRBV5-1 to TRBJ2-7; 7 nucleotides agree with TRBD1. The V gene's germline CDR1 is SGHRS and CDR2 YFSETQ. This CDR3 is 13 amino acids long. The V and J ends lost 7 bases and 9 bases, in that order; junction bases with no gene match: 13. In nucleotides, the CDR3 is TGCGCCAGCGGGGAAAGAGGGGGCACGGTGCAGTACTTC. Translating it yields CASGERGGTVQYF.

V and J are TRBV5-4 and TRBJ2-7; tentative D call: TRBD1 (6 bases). The CDR3 has 12 amino acids. V was trimmed by 4 bases and J by 7 bases, leaving 12 bases between them. The germline gives CDR1 SGHNT, CDR2 YYREEE (reference sequence). The CDR3 DNA follows: TGTGCCAGCAGCCCCCCCAGGGGAGAGCAGTACTTC. Residues: CASSPPRGEQYF.

The rearrangement links TRBV29-1 to TRBJ2-1, with 7 positions matching TRBD2. The trim removed 8 bases at V and 1 base at J, leaving 14 bases unmatched. This CDR3 has 16 residues. Germline-derived CDR1 and CDR2 are SQVTM and ANQGSEA. As DNA, the CDR3 is TGCAGCTCAAGCGGGCTAGCGGTTAAATCCTACAATGAGCAGTTCTTC. Protein product: CSSSGLAVKSYNEQFF.

The rearrangement uses TRBV4-2 and TRBJ2-2; D is ambiguous. This CDR3 spans 18 amino acids. V dropped 0 bases and J dropped 2 bases, with 16 bases sitting between them. CDR1 is LGHNA, CDR2 YNFKEQ, per germline. The CDR3 DNA reads TGTGCCAGCAGCCAAGACCCCGCCCGGCGGTTAAACACCGGGGAGCTGTTTTTT. It yields the protein CASSQDPARRLNTGELFF.

This chain links TRBV15 with TRBJ1-5; D not resolved. The CDR3 has 13 residues. CDR1 and CDR2 from the germline V gene are LNHNV and YYDKDF (reference sequence). V was clipped by 8 bases and J by 1 base, with 9 bases between them. The CDR3 DNA reads as TGTGCCACCCAAGTTGCGAGCAATCAGCCCCAGCATTTT. Translation gives CATQVASNQPQHF. The entire variable domain, with the rest obtained from reference TRBV15 and TRBJ1-5, is as follows: DAMVIQNPRYQVTQFGKPVTLSCSQTLNHNVMYWYQQKSSQAPKLLFHYYDKDFNNEADTPDNFQSRRPNTSFCFLDIRSPGLGDTAMYLCATQVASNQPQHFGDGTRLSIL.

V gene TRBV5-6 combines with J gene TRBJ1-2; possible D gene TRBD1, 5 bases. The ends were cut back, 5 bases at V and 2 bases at J, with 10 bases in the middle. Germline CDR1 is SGHDT and CDR2 is YYEEEE. The CDR3 length is 13 residues. The CDR3 loop reads CASSPDRNYGYTF. The CDR3 DNA sequence: TGTGCCAGCAGTCCTGACAGAAACTATGGCTACACCTTC. Full variable domain (rest looked up from reference TRBV5-6 and TRBJ1-2): DAGVTQSPTHLIKTRGQQVTLRCSPKSGHDTVSWYQQALGQGPQFIFQYYEEEERQRGNFPDRFSGHQFPNYSSELNVNALLLGDSALYLCASSPDRNYGYTFGSGTRLTVV.